The clone carrying this TCR beta chain was observed at least ten times. What it binds is unknown. A marrow graft followed busulfan-fludarabine conditioning, with cyclophosphamide on days +3 and +4. These data come from a study of T cells after posttransplantation cyclophosphamide. Study-wide results and limits: Later blood repertoires were often dominated by clones from the donor CD8+ memory compartment. TRB overlap between skin or GI tissue T cells and blood was limited. TRB clonality was highly associated with recipient CMV seropositivity and reactivation.

Some clones are missing from TCRdb's copy, which holds only in-frame ones; the method was immunoSEQ multiplex PCR. The data show tens of thousands of clones, none appearing only once, with 1.5% to 2% held by the ten largest. Germline V gene sequence: CDR1 MNHEY, CDR2 SVGAGI. The V segment lost 8 bases and the J segment 7 bases; nucleotides outside the gene matches: 9. This CDR3 has 15 residues. The sample here was PBMCs, taken after allogeneic stem cell transplant with posttransplant cyclophosphamide. This sequence was found in a male patient younger than 30 who received an allogeneic stem cell transplant from a related donor, was CMV-positive, and had no GVHD. Some T cells may have originated in the graft donor. The chain is built from TRBV6-5 and TRBJ2-3; 13 nucleotides match TRBD2. The CDR3 nucleotides read TGTGCCAGCTGGGGACTAGCGGGGCCCGGCTATACGCAGTATTTT. This sequence encodes CASWGLAGPGYTQYF.